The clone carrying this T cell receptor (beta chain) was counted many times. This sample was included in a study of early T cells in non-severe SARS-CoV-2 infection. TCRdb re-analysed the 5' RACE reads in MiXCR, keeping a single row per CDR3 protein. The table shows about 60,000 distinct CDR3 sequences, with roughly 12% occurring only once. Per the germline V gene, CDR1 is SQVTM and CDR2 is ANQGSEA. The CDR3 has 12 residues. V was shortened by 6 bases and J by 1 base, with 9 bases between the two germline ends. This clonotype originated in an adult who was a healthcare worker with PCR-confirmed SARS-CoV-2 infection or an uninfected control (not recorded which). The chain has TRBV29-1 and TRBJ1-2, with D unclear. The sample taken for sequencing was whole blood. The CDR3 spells CSVSEINYGYTF. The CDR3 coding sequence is TGCAGCGTATCAGAAATTAACTATGGCTACACCTTC.